These T cell receptor beta chains were read from a single sample in a study of T cells in Graves' hyperthyroidism and ophthalmopathy. TCRdb reprocessed the multiplex PCR reads with MiXCR, giving one entry per CDR3 protein. The sample yields 550,000 to 600,000 distinct CDR3 sequences, approximately 14% seen once. The sequenced material came from blood. These receptors all stem from a woman younger than 35 with Graves' ophthalmopathy. Each CDR3 is given with its conserved first and last residue. The D gene is left open where the match is weak. A row's size may be missing; if present it is once, few, many or a size class.

v_gene	j_gene	d_gene	abundance	len	CDR3nt	CDR3aa
TRBV12-3/TRBV12-4	TRBJ2-3	-	few	13	TGTGCCAGCAGCCCCGGGACGTTAGATACGCAGTATTTT	CASSPGTLDTQYF
TRBV5-5	TRBJ1-5	-	-	15	TGTGCCAGCAGCTTGCTACCGGGGGCGGATCAGCCCCAGCATTTT	CASSLLPGADQPQHF
TRBV3-1	TRBJ1-5	-	many	16	TGTGCCAGCAGTAATCAGGGAATTTGGGGCAATCAGCCCCAGCATTTT	CASSNQGIWGNQPQHF
TRBV15	TRBJ2-1	-	few	13	TGTGCCACCAGCAGAGGGTTACACAATGAGCAGTTCTTC	CATSRGLHNEQFF
TRBV5-4	TRBJ2-1	-	few	16	TGTGCCAGCAGCCTCATTGGGTGGGAGCTCTACAATGAGCAGTTCTTC	CASSLIGWELYNEQFF
TRBV28	TRBJ1-5	-	many	14	TGTGCCACCGCGCGGGGGGGGACCGATCAGCCCCAGCATTTT	CATARGGTDQPQHF
TRBV27	TRBJ1-1	-	many	11	TGTGCCAGCGTCGGTGGCACTGAAGCTTTCTTT	CASVGGTEAFF
TRBV7-9	TRBJ2-7	-	many	15	TGTGCCAGCAGCCCCACAGGGAGGCACCCTTACGAGCAGTACTTC	CASSPTGRHPYEQYF
TRBV12-3/TRBV12-4	TRBJ2-2	-	many	14	TGTGCCAGCAGTTTCCAGGGGCACACCGGGGAGCTGTTTTTT	CASSFQGHTGELFF
TRBV12-3/TRBV12-4	TRBJ1-5	-	few	15	TGTGCCAGCAGTTTAGGTAGAACGGGAAATCAGCCCCAGCATTTT	CASSLGRTGNQPQHF
TRBV20-1	TRBJ2-7	TRBD2	-	14	TGCAGTGCTCCAAGGACTAGCGCGGGGCACGAGCAGTACTTC	CSAPRTSAGHEQYF
TRBV7-9	TRBJ2-7	-	many	17	TGTGCCAGCAGCTCGTACTTTCGGAAGGGGAAAGCCTACGAGCAGTACTTC	CASSSYFRKGKAYEQYF
TRBV6-1	TRBJ1-5	-	-	12	TGTGCCAGAGGGGACAGCAATCAGCCCCAGCATTTT	CARGDSNQPQHF
TRBV18	TRBJ2-1	TRBD1	many	17	TGTGCCAGCTCACCACCCAATCAGGGGGTGTTGGACAATGAGCAGTTCTTC	CASSPPNQGVLDNEQFF
TRBV30	TRBJ2-7	-	many	13	TGTGCCTGGAGTGTCGGCAATAACTACGAGCAGTACTTC	CAWSVGNNYEQYF
TRBV12-3/TRBV12-4	TRBJ2-7	TRBD2	many	13	TGTGCCAGCAGACGGGGGGGAATACACGAGCAGTACTTC	CASRRGGIHEQYF
TRBV7-9	TRBJ2-1	TRBD2	few	16	TGTGCCAGCAGCGCATATAGCGGGGACTCCTACAATGAGCAGTTCTTC	CASSAYSGDSYNEQFF
TRBV4-1	TRBJ1-1	-	-	15	TGCGCCAGCAGCCAGAACGTAATGGGGAACACTGAAGCTTTCTTT	CASSQNVMGNTEAFF
TRBV6-5	TRBJ1-4	-	-	15	TGTGCCAGCAGTTACCGGTGGGCGGCTAATGAAAAACTGTTTTTT	CASSYRWAANEKLFF
TRBV19	TRBJ1-1	-	-	15	TGTGCCAGTAGTGCGGGCGACAAAGGTTGGACTGAAGCTTTCTTT	CASSAGDKGWTEAFF
TRBV6-2/TRBV6-3	TRBJ1-2	TRBD1	-	14	TGTGCCAGCAGTCAGGGACAGGGATCCTATGGCTACACCTTC	CASSQGQGSYGYTF
TRBV27	TRBJ2-5	-	many	13	TGTGCCACTGCCGTAGGGTTGATGAAGACCCAGTACTTC	CATAVGLMKTQYF
TRBV30	TRBJ2-1	TRBD2	many	14	TGTGCCTGGAACCCCTGGGCGGGAGACAATGAGCAGTTCTTC	CAWNPWAGDNEQFF
TRBV10-3	TRBJ1-2	TRBD1	-	18	TGTGCCATCAGTGAGATGGGACAGGGACTATCTATGGGCTATGGCTACACCTTC	CAISEMGQGLSMGYGYTF
TRBV2	TRBJ1-1	-	many	14	TGTGCCAGCAGTGAATATGGGGATCACACTGAAGCTTTCTTT	CASSEYGDHTEAFF
TRBV6-1	TRBJ2-1	TRBD2	few	19	TGTGCCAGCAGAGGGGGACTGACTAGCGGGACCCCGAGAAACAATGAGCAGTTCTTC	CASRGGLTSGTPRNNEQFF
TRBV27	TRBJ2-1	-	few	15	TGTGCCAGTAGTGCTTCGGGTTTTTCCTACAATGAGCAGTTCTTC	CASSASGFSYNEQFF
TRBV30	TRBJ2-3	-	many	15	TGTGCCTGGAGTTTGGGGACCGTCAGCACAGATACGCAGTATTTT	CAWSLGTVSTDTQYF
TRBV12-3/TRBV12-4	TRBJ2-4	-	many	14	TGTGCCAGCAGTTTAGTTGGGCCCAAAAACATTCAGTACTTC	CASSLVGPKNIQYF
TRBV30	TRBJ1-4	-	-	13	TGTGCCCGGAGTTGGCCAACTAATGAAAAACTGTTTTTT	CARSWPTNEKLFF
TRBV6-1	TRBJ1-1	-	-	13	TGTGCCAGCGGGATGAGAATGAACACTGAAGCTTTCTTT	CASGMRMNTEAFF
TRBV7-9	TRBJ1-2	-	many	13	TGTGCCAGCAGTCGGGGCGTTAACTATGGCTACACCTTC	CASSRGVNYGYTF
TRBV25-1	TRBJ2-1	TRBD2	-	17	TGTGCCAGCAGTGATTACACTCTAGCGGGGGGCTACAATGAGCAGTTCTTC	CASSDYTLAGGYNEQFF
TRBV28	TRBJ1-2	TRBD1	many	15	TGTGCCAGCAGTACCCGGGGCAGGGGGCTCTATGGCTACACCTTC	CASSTRGRGLYGYTF
TRBV18	TRBJ2-3	TRBD1	-	18	TGTGCCAGCTCACCAACAGACGGGACAGGGATGTTCGCAGATACGCAGTATTTT	CASSPTDGTGMFADTQYF
TRBV7-2	TRBJ2-1	-	many	14	TGTGCCAGTACTACCGGGGCTGGATACAATGAGCAGTTCTTC	CASTTGAGYNEQFF
TRBV19	TRBJ1-2	-	-	14	TGTGCCAGTAGTATAGCAGACGGTAACTATGGCTACACCTTC	CASSIADGNYGYTF
TRBV28	TRBJ1-4	-	many	14	TGTGCCAGCACCCCAGCGGGGGGTGGTGAAAAACTGTTTTTT	CASTPAGGGEKLFF
TRBV20-1	TRBJ2-1	TRBD2	-	16	TGCAGTGCTAGAGTAGATTCCGGGACTAGCGGGAGTGGGCAGTTCTTC	CSARVDSGTSGSGQFF
TRBV6-1	TRBJ2-1	-	many	15	TGTGCCAGCAGTGAAGCCGCGTCCAGAGGCGATGAGCAGTTCTTC	CASSEAASRGDEQFF
TRBV28	TRBJ1-5	-	-	14	TGTGCCAGCAGTTCACTCCGGGTAGCTCAGCCCCAGCATTTT	CASSSLRVAQPQHF
TRBV7-9	TRBJ1-3	-	many	14	TGTGCCAGCAGCTTCGACAGCTCTGGAAACACCATATATTTT	CASSFDSSGNTIYF
TRBV27	TRBJ2-1	-	many	13	TGTGCCAGCAGACAGGGCAGGCGGGATGAGCAGTTCTTC	CASRQGRRDEQFF
TRBV29-1	TRBJ2-5	TRBD2	many	14	TGCAGCGTAGCCGGGACTAGCGGACAAGAGACCCAGTACTTC	CSVAGTSGQETQYF
TRBV29-1	TRBJ2-7	TRBD2	many	11	TGCAGCGTTGAGCGGGAGTGGGAGCAGTACTTC	CSVEREWEQYF
TRBV7-9	TRBJ2-5	TRBD1	many	14	TGTGCCAGCAGTCTACAGGGGGGCCAAGAGACCCAGTACTTC	CASSLQGGQETQYF
TRBV4-1	TRBJ2-1	TRBD1	-	14	TGCGCCAGCAGCAAAGGACAGGGCTCCAATGAGCAGTTCTTC	CASSKGQGSNEQFF
TRBV28	TRBJ2-7	-	-	18	TGTGCCAGCTCACCATACGATACGACGGGACACGAATGGCTCGAGCAGTACTTC	CASSPYDTTGHEWLEQYF